This TCR beta chain was identified in a study of blood T cell repertoires in COVID-19. Overall study context: Samples came from the United States, Italy and Spain, spanning acute and convalescent COVID-19. T cells, B-cell-depleted T cells, or PBMCs provided the cDNA or gDNA that served as material.

Germline CDR1 is DFQATT and CDR2 is SNEGSKA (reference sequence). V was shortened by 3 bases and J by 1 base, with 12 bases between the two germline ends. CDR3 length: 14 residues. In the original analysis: From reference gene primer amplification, estimates of nucleated cell counts were derived. The table came from immunoSEQ multiplex PCR; TCRdb's copy has only in-frame clones and leaves some out. V, J and clone size derive from that table, while D and trimming were established from the DNA sequence. The sample carries approximately 210,000 clones, 80% to 90% recorded once. The gene calls are TRBV20-1 and TRBJ1-1, with D possibly being TRBD1 (5 bases). Sequenced material: peripheral blood. This sequence was found in a woman in her 50s with active or convalescent COVID-19. The CDR3 loop is CSASGGLKNTEAFF. The DNA for the CDR3 is TGCAGTGCTAGTGGGGGACTCAAGAACACTGAAGCTTTCTTT.